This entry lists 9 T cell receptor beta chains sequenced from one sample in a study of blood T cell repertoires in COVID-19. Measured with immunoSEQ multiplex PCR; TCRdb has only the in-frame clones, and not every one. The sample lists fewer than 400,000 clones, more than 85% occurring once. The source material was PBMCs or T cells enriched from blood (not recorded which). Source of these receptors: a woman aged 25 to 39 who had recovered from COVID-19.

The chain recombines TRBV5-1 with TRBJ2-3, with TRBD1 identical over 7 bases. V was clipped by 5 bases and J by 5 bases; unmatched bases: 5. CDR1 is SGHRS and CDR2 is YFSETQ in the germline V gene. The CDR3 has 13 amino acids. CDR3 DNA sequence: TGCGCCAGCAGGGAACAGGGGTTAGATACGCAGTATTTT. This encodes CASREQGLDTQYF.

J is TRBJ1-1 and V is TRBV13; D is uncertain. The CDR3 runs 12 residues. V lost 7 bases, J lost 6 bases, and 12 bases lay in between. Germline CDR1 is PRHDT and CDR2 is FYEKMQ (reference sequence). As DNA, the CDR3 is TGTGCCAGCACTATATGGAGGGCTGAAGCTTTCTTT. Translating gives CASTIWRAEAFF.

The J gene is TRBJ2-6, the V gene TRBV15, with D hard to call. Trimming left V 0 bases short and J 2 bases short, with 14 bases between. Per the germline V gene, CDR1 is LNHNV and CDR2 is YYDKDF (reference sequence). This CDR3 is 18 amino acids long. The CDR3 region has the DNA TGTGCCACCAGCAGAGACTTTCTGGGCTTACCTGGGGCCAACGTCCTGACTTTC. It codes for CATSRDFLGLPGANVLTF.

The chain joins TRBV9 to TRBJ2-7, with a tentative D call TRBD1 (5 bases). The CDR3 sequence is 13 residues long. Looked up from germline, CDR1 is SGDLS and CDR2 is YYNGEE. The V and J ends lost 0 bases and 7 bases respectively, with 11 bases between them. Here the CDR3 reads CASSVEGVGEQYF. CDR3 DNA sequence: TGTGCCAGCAGCGTAGAAGGGGTGGGGGAGCAGTACTTC.

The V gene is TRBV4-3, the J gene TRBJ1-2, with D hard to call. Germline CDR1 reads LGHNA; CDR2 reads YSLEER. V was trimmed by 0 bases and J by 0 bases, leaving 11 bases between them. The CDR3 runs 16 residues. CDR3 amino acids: CASSQDRHLANYGYTF. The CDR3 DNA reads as TGCGCCAGCAGCCAAGATAGGCACCTAGCTAACTATGGCTACACCTTC.

The DNA of the CDR3 is TGTGCCAGCAGTTCCAGGGTTGACTCCCCCTATGGCTACACCTTC. Protein: CASSSRVDSPYGYTF. This chain uses TRBV27 with TRBJ1-2, with a tentative D call TRBD1 (5 bases). Germline CDR1 reads MNHEY; CDR2 reads SMNVEV (reference sequence). The germline V and J ends were trimmed by 4 bases and 4 bases, with 16 bases remaining between them. The CDR3 consists of 15 residues.

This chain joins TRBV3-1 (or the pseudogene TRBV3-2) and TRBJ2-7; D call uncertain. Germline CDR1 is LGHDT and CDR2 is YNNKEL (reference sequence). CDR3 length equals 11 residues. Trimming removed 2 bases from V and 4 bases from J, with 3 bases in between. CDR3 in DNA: TGTGCCAGCAGCCAATCGTACGAGCAGTACTTC. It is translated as CASSQSYEQYF.

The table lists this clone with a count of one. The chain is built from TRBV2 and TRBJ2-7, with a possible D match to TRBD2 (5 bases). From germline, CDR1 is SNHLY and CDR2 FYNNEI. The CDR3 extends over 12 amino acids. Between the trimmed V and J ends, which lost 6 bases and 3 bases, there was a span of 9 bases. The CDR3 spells CASRPEGYEQYF. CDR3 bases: TGTGCCAGCAGGCCTGAGGGCTACGAGCAGTACTTC.

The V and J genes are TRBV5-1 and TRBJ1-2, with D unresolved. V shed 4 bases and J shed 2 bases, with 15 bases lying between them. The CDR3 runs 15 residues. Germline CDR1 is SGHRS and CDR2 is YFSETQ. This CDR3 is CASSPGSGGNYGYTF. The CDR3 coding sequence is TGCGCCAGCAGCCCCGGTTCGGGTGGGAACTATGGCTACACCTTC.